These T cell receptor beta chains were read from a single sample in a study of cytomegalovirus exposure and HLA in healthy donors. Assay used: immunoSEQ multiplex PCR; TCRdb lists only in-frame clones, some missing. The profile covers 150,000 to 200,000 clones, with under 80% appearing a single time and around 3% taken by the ten largest. The sequenced sample was PBMCs. The receptors come from a man aged 40-50 years in good health and CMV-seronegative. CDR3s include the opening cysteine and the closing phenylalanine or tryptophan. Each record gives: V gene, clone size, J gene, D gene, CDR3 protein, CDR3 DNA. D genes are given only for firm matches. The listing skips clone size in some rows; elsewhere it reads once, few, many or a size class.

TRBV30	-	TRBJ1-1	TRBD1	CAWDGTGWTEAFF	TGTGCCTGGGACGGGACAGGGTGGACTGAAGCTTTCTTT
TRBV15	-	TRBJ2-7	TRBD2	CATSRLAGGTYEQYF	TGTGCCACCAGCAGGTTAGCGGGAGGGACCTACGAGCAGTACTTC
TRBV7-2	once	TRBJ2-7	-	CASSLEGPVTYEQYF	TGTGCCAGCAGCTTAGAGGGGCCCGTTACCTACGAGCAGTACTTC
TRBV5-8	-	TRBJ1-6	-	CASSTSSYNSPLHF	TGTGCCAGCAGTACAAGCTCCTATAATTCACCCCTCCACTTT
TRBV5-1	-	TRBJ2-5	TRBD2	CASSLASSGEETQYF	TGCGCCAGCAGCTTAGCCTCTAGCGGGGAAGAGACCCAGTACTTC
TRBV27	-	TRBJ1-5	-	CASSPSGTFHQPQHF	TGTGCCAGCAGTCCAAGTGGGACATTTCATCAGCCCCAGCATTTT
TRBV7-3	-	TRBJ2-7	TRBD1	CASIQGFVYEQYF	TGTGCCAGCATACAGGGGTTTGTCTACGAGCAGTACTTC
TRBV7-9	-	TRBJ2-4	TRBD2	CSSSPSLAALAKNIQYF	TGTTCCAGCAGCCCCTCACTAGCGGCTCTAGCCAAAAACATTCAGTACTTC
TRBV6-6	once	TRBJ2-5	-	CASTRQVQETQYF	TGTGCCAGTACTAGACAGGTACAAGAGACCCAGTACTTC
TRBV6-4	-	TRBJ1-2	TRBD1	CASSDSREVGTGVNGYTF	TGTGCCAGCAGTGACTCGAGGGAAGTAGGCACAGGGGTAAATGGCTACACCTTC
TRBV6-5	-	TRBJ2-3	-	CASSYGARDTDTQYF	TGTGCCAGCAGTTACGGGGCTAGAGATACAGATACGCAGTATTTT
TRBV19	-	TRBJ1-2	TRBD1	CASRFKDRTLYGYTF	TGTGCCAGTAGGTTCAAGGACAGGACTCTCTATGGCTACACCTTC
TRBV30	once	TRBJ1-4	TRBD1	CASRQGFNEKLFF	TGTGCCTCCCGACAGGGGTTTAATGAAAAACTGTTTTTT
TRBV7-8	-	TRBJ1-4	-	CASSPRTDLEKLFF	TGTGCCAGCAGCCCCCGAACAGATCTTGAAAAACTGTTTTTT
TRBV2	-	TRBJ1-6	-	CASSGNSSPYNSPLHF	TGTGCCAGCAGTGGAAACAGTAGTCCATATAATTCACCCCTCCACTTT
TRBV19	once	TRBJ1-2	-	CASSIDPRRGSVYGYTF	TGTGCCAGTAGTATAGATCCCCGGCGGGGATCGGTCTATGGCTACACCTTC